This note documents a single T cell receptor (beta chain) sequence. Its antigen is as yet unknown. The source of the sample is a study of cytomegalovirus exposure and HLA in healthy donors. Findings of the study overall: Presence/absence analyses supposed approximately even sequencing depth among donors. The classifier was said to identify cytomegalovirus status with high specificity and sensitivity.

V trimming: 5 bases; J trimming: 2 bases; junction bases outside the gene matches: 7. Germline CDR1 is MDHEN and CDR2 is SYDVKM. There are 16 residues in the CDR3. At collection, donors were nominally healthy, but unrecorded immune exposures were probable. Researchers ran the PCR with 60 Vbeta and 13 Jbeta primers. The data were produced by immunoSEQ multiplex PCR, yet TCRdb's version contains in-frame clones alone and is incomplete. The sample includes roughly 130,000 clones, around three quarters of them seen just once. Sequenced: PBMCs. This clonotype was sampled from a man aged 35 to 55 in good health and CMV-seronegative. The chain uses TRBV28 and TRBJ2-3, with 10 bases aligning to TRBD2. The CDR3 DNA follows: TGTGCCAGCAGTCAAAGCACTAGCGGGGACACAGATACGCAGTATTTT. The encoded protein is CASSQSTSGDTDTQYF.